The present T cell receptor beta chain was sequenced within a study of T cell responses to AZD1222 COVID-19 vaccine. J gave up 5 bases and V 4 bases, and 9 bases lay outside the gene matches. The CDR3 has 15 residues. The germline V gene has CDR1 SGHAT and CDR2 FQDESV (reference sequence). The table came from immunoSEQ multiplex PCR; TCRdb's copy has only in-frame clones and leaves some out. The table has fewer than 150,000 clones, 87% seen once; the top ten hold roughly 1.5%. The TCR comes from an adult in good health. The source material was peripheral blood, sampled on day 0 of AZD1222 vaccination. The V and J genes are TRBV11-1 and TRBJ2-3; 7 bases are a match to TRBD1. The CDR3 protein is CASSSRQGRGDTQYF. DNA of the CDR3: TGTGCCAGCAGCTCCCGACAGGGCCGTGGAGATACGCAGTATTTT.